The 9 T cell receptor beta chains below were found in one sample sequenced in a study of blood T cell repertoires in COVID-19. The method was immunoSEQ multiplex PCR; TCRdb's version includes in-frame clones alone and lacks a portion of them. The table has roughly 280,000 clones, approximately 81% seen once; the top ten hold around 4.2%. The specimen was peripheral blood. These receptors were obtained from a man aged 60 to 75 with acute or convalescent COVID-19.

V usage is TRBV2 and J usage is TRBJ2-3, with D possibly being TRBD2 (5 bases). Per germline, CDR1 SNHLY and CDR2 FYNNEI. The ends were cut back, 8 bases at V and 3 bases at J, with 12 bases in the middle. This CDR3 has 13 amino acids. CDR3 bases: TGTGCCAGCTCCCGGGAAGAAACAGATACGCAGTATTTT. Its translation: CASSREETDTQYF.

The chain is built from TRBV28 and TRBJ2-2; a possible D gene is TRBD2 (7 bases). CDR1 is MDHEN, CDR2 SYDVKM, per germline. The CDR3 is made up of 15 amino acids. V lost 3 bases, J lost 6 bases, and 14 bases lay in between. This CDR3 is CASSFSRGAPGELFF. The CDR3 bases are TGTGCCAGCAGTTTTTCCCGGGGGGCGCCCGGGGAGCTGTTTTTT.

The chain carries TRBV5-1 and TRBJ2-7; TRBD1 is a possible D gene (6 bases). Trimming left V 0 bases short and J 1 base short, with 14 bases between. Germline CDR1 SGHRS, CDR2 YFSETQ. The CDR3 length is 16 residues. CDR3 DNA: TGCGCCAGCAGCTTGGGCAGGGGTGGTATTTCCTACGAGCAGTACTTC. Translating it yields CASSLGRGGISYEQYF.

V is TRBV7-9 and J is TRBJ2-5; 14 bases align to TRBD2. The CDR3 loop spans 16 amino acids. Germline CDR1 and CDR2: SEHNR and FQNEAQ (reference sequence). V shed 5 bases, J shed 5 bases, and the junction held 7 bases outside the gene matches. CDR3 coding DNA: TGTGCCAGCAGCCTGGGACTAGCGGGAGTGGGGGAGACCCAGTACTTC. Residues: CASSLGLAGVGETQYF.

V gene TRBV12-3 or TRBV12-4 combines with J gene TRBJ1-2, with a possible D match to TRBD1 (5 bases). Trimming shortened V by 3 bases and J by 8 bases, and 10 bases separated the two germline ends. This CDR3 comprises 12 residues. The CDR3 region has the DNA TGTGCCAGCAGTTTCAGGGTTGGGGGCTACACCTTC. Encoded protein: CASSFRVGGYTF.

The V and J genes are TRBV21-1 and TRBJ2-5; the table's D gene call, TRBD2, was not cross checked with the DNA. TRBV21-1 is a pseudogene segment. The CDR3 is 14 amino acids. CDR3 coding DNA: TGTGCCAGCAGCAAGAGGAGGGAGGGAGAGACCCAGTACTTC. As protein: CASSKRREGETQYF.

This clone was observed a handful of times. The V gene is TRBV30, the J gene TRBJ1-5; D unclear. Germline V CDR1 and CDR2: GTSNPN, SVGIG (reference sequence). The CDR3 has 17 residues. Trimming took off 0 bases at V and 0 bases at J, with 15 bases between the two ends. CDR3: CAWSVGAGSYSNQPQHF. The DNA of the CDR3 is TGTGCCTGGAGTGTAGGCGCGGGAAGTTATAGCAATCAGCCCCAGCATTTT.

This rearrangement joins TRBV15 to TRBJ2-4; D not resolved. The CDR3 is 15 residues long. With 7 bases removed from V and 5 bases from J, the gap between germline ends came to 18 bases. CDR1 LNHNV and CDR2 YYDKDF come from the germline V gene (reference sequence). The CDR3 DNA sequence: TGTGCCACCATCCCTCGCCGCGGATTAGAAAACATTCAGTACTTC. It yields the protein CATIPRRGLENIQYF.

This clone was counted between two and nine times. The V call is TRBV7-6, the J call TRBJ2-7; the D gene is possibly TRBD1 (6 bases). Germline V lookup: CDR1 SGHVS, CDR2 FNYEAQ. Trimming pared 2 bases from V and 3 bases from J, leaving 14 bases between. The CDR3 totals 15 residues. CDR3 sequence (DNA): TGTGCCAGCAGCTTACCCGGTAGCAGGGGCTACGAGCAGTACTTC. Amino acids: CASSLPGSRGYEQYF.